The 2 T cell receptor beta chains below were found in one sample sequenced in a study of CD8 T cells in ankylosing spondylitis. TCRdb reprocessed the 5' RACE reads with MiXCR, giving one entry per CDR3 protein. Among about 300,000 distinct CDR3 sequences, roughly 20% were seen once, and the ten largest hold under 4%. The sample consisted of blood, either unsorted or a sorted T cell fraction (not recorded which). The receptors originated from a female donor with ankylosing spondylitis or in good health (not recorded which).

The rearrangement uses TRBV19 and TRBJ2-2; 10 positions agree with TRBD2. Germline lookup yields CDR1 LNHDA and CDR2 SQIVND (reference sequence). The CDR3 is 16 amino acids. The ends lost 1 base at V and 9 bases at J; junction bases unmatched: 8. The CDR3 region has the DNA TGTGCCAGTAGTATAGGCAGCGGGAGGGCCTTCAGGGAGCTGTTTTTT. Translation gives CASSIGSGRAFRELFF.

CDR3 bases: TGCAGTGCTAGCAAACGTCCCGAAGGGGGAAAACTGTTTTTT. Encoded protein: CSASKRPEGGKLFF. The chain uses TRBV20-1 and TRBJ1-4, with D possibly matching TRBD1 (6 bases). Germline V gives CDR1 DFQATT, CDR2 SNEGSKA (reference sequence). This CDR3 region has 14 residues. V was shortened by 3 bases and J by 10 bases, with 18 bases between the two germline ends.